This T cell receptor beta chain stems from a study of T cell responses to AZD1222 COVID-19 vaccine. Generated by immunoSEQ multiplex PCR, the TCRdb table keeps only in-frame clones and is missing some. The sample lists 95,000 to 100,000 clones; approximately 89% were seen once. With respect to this clone: Mismatch with germline at one junction end may stem from a read error.

Germline V CDR1 and CDR2: SGHTA, FQGNSA. CDR3 length: 14 amino acids. Some second doses came at about 4 weeks and others at about 12 weeks; these were pooled. The sequence was collected from an adult who received the AZD1222 COVID-19 vaccine. The source material was peripheral blood, sampled 28 days after the second AZD1222 dose. The V gene is TRBV7-2, the J gene TRBJ2-7; 9 bases fit TRBD1. In nucleotides, the CDR3 is TGTGCCAGCAGCTTAGAGGGACAGGGCACAAAAACCCCCTTC. Translation: CASSLEGQGTKTPF.